The T cell receptor (beta chain) described here comes from a study of technical replicates of blood from a handful of donors. This CDR3 comprises 13 residues. Trimming cost V 7 bases and J 10 bases; bases outside gene matches: 8. Germline V lookup: CDR1 MDHEN, CDR2 SYDVKM. Sequencing was performed with immunoSEQ multiplex PCR; in TCRdb, only in-frame clones are kept and a portion is missing. The repertoire has some 75,000 clones, about 96% of them found once; the top ten carry approximately 0.3%. Sequenced sample: T cells isolated from PBMCs. The V gene is TRBV28, the J gene TRBJ1-1, with TRBD1 identical over 11 bases. This receptor was taken from a human donor in good health. CDR3 sequence reads: CASIQPGQGGAFF. The CDR3 DNA reads as TGTGCCAGCATTCAACCGGGACAGGGGGGAGCTTTCTTT.